These 14 T cell receptor beta chains came from one sample sequenced in a study of blood T cell repertoires in COVID-19. Sequencing used immunoSEQ multiplex PCR; TCRdb keeps in-frame clones, though not all of them. The repertoire has under 150,000 clones, about 86% of them found once; the top ten carry 2% to 3%. Sequencing was carried out using PBMCs or T cells enriched from blood (not recorded which). The receptors shown here come from a man aged 35-49 years with acute COVID-19.

This clone was observed a single time. V is TRBV6-2 or TRBV6-3 and J is TRBJ2-1; the match to TRBD1 covers 8 bases. This CDR3 comprises 15 residues. V trimming: 6 bases; J trimming: 7 bases; junction bases outside the gene matches: 11. In germline, CDR1 is MNHEY, CDR2 SVGEGT. The CDR3 spells CASSPVWGQVNEQFF. Written as DNA, the CDR3 is TGTGCCAGCAGCCCAGTATGGGGACAGGTGAATGAGCAGTTCTTC.

The chain links TRBV10-3 to TRBJ2-7; D may be TRBD1 (5 bases). The ends were cut back, 4 bases at V and 0 bases at J, with 13 bases in the middle. Germline-derived CDR1 and CDR2 are ENHRY and SYGVKD. The CDR3 loop spans 15 amino acids. The CDR3 loop reads CAISAQGLSSYEQYF. CDR3 in DNA: TGTGCCATCAGTGCCCAGGGTTTAAGCTCCTACGAGCAGTACTTC.

This clone appeared a single time. This chain uses TRBV5-6 with TRBJ2-5; a weak D match, TRBD2 (5 bases). Germline V gene sequence: CDR1 SGHDT, CDR2 YYEEEE. Trimming stripped 4 bases from V and 5 bases from J, with 6 bases between. The CDR3 runs to 11 residues. For the CDR3, the DNA is TGTGCCAGCAGCCGCGGGGAGACCCAGTACTTC. This gives the protein CASSRGETQYF.

The chain links TRBV10-3 to TRBJ2-5, with TRBD2 matching over 7 bases. The ends lost 6 bases at V and 5 bases at J; junction bases unmatched: 6. The CDR3 length is 13 residues. From germline, CDR1 is ENHRY and CDR2 SYGVKD. CDR3 sequence reads: CAISLGGEETQYF. The CDR3 DNA follows: TGTGCCATCAGCCTGGGGGGGGAGGAGACCCAGTACTTC.

In its sample, this clone was seen many times. The V gene is TRBV11-3, the J gene TRBJ2-2, with TRBD1 matching over 7 bases. This CDR3 spans 14 amino acids. From germline, CDR1 is SGHNT and CDR2 YENEEA. Trimming at V came to 6 bases and at J to 6 bases, leaving 7 bases not matched to a gene. CDR3 residues: CASSTAGTAGELFF. In nucleotides, the CDR3 is TGTGCCAGCAGTACGGCCGGGACAGCCGGGGAGCTGTTTTTT.

The genes are TRBV6-5 and TRBJ1-4; 9 nucleotides line up with TRBD1. The germline V gene has CDR1 MNHEY and CDR2 SVGAGI. V lost 5 bases to trimming and J lost 8 bases; unmatched junction nucleotides: 9. The CDR3 sequence is 15 residues long. CDR3 in amino acids: CASSLTGTGREKLFF. The CDR3 DNA reads as TGTGCCAGCAGTCTTACCGGGACAGGGCGGGAAAAACTGTTTTTT.

This clone was seen only a few times. The chain is built from TRBV24-1 and TRBJ2-5, with D possibly being TRBD1 (5 bases). V gave up 5 bases and J gave up 3 bases, with 9 bases separating them. Germline values: CDR1 KGHDR, CDR2 SFDVKD. The CDR3 covers 13 residues. In DNA, the CDR3 is TGTGCCACCAGTGGTGACAGTAAAGAGACCCAGTACTTC. Translation gives CATSGDSKETQYF.

The chain recombines TRBV5-1 with TRBJ2-3; 10 bases align to TRBD2. The CDR3 totals 18 residues. Germline V gene lookup returns CDR1 SGHRS and CDR2 YFSETQ. The junction had 11 bases not matched to a gene; V was cut back by 3 bases and J by 1 base. The CDR3 coding sequence is TGCGCCAGCAGCTACCTAGCGGGGGCCCTTCCCGGCACAGATACGCAGTATTTT. Protein: CASSYLAGALPGTDTQYF.

The count of this clone is one. The chain links TRBV7-9 to TRBJ2-6; D remains unclear. V gave up 5 bases and J gave up 0 bases, with 8 bases separating them. CDR3 length: 15 residues. Germline V gene data show CDR1 as SEHNR and CDR2 as FQNEAQ (reference sequence). This CDR3 is CASSLDNSGANVLTF. The DNA for the CDR3 is TGTGCCAGCAGCCTTGACAACTCTGGGGCCAACGTCCTGACTTTC.

The rearrangement joins TRBV6-5 to TRBJ2-7; D may be TRBD2 (6 bases). From germline, CDR1 is MNHEY and CDR2 SVGAGI. V lost 2 bases and J 5 bases, leaving 13 bases between the germline ends. The CDR3 is 14 amino acids. The CDR3 spells CASSYGGSPHEQYF. The DNA for the CDR3 is TGTGCCAGCAGTTACGGAGGGTCACCCCACGAGCAGTACTTC.

J is TRBJ1-6 and V is TRBV3-1 (or the pseudogene TRBV3-2); D gene uncertain. V was clipped by 0 bases and J by 13 bases, with 10 bases between them. This CDR3 comprises 13 residues. CDR1 and CDR2 (germline): LGHDT, YNNKEL (reference sequence). CDR3 nucleotides: TGTGCCAGCAGCCAAGAGTCTCGCAGGCCCCTCCACTTT. The encoded protein is CASSQESRRPLHF.

V usage is TRBV15 and J usage is TRBJ2-3; TRBD2 is a possible D gene (5 bases). Germline V lookup: CDR1 LNHNV, CDR2 YYDKDF (reference sequence). The V gene lost 4 bases and the J gene lost 0 bases, with 8 bases spanning the gap. This CDR3 contains 14 residues. The CDR3 nucleotides are TGTGCCACCAGCACGGGGATTAGCACAGATACGCAGTATTTT. The encoded protein is CATSTGISTDTQYF. Using reference TRBV15 and TRBJ2-3 for the parts outside the CDR3, the full variable domain is DAMVIQNPRYQVTQFGKPVTLSCSQTLNHNVMYWYQQKSSQAPKLLFHYYDKDFNNEADTPDNFQSRRPNTSFCFLDIRSPGLGDTAMYLCATSTGISTDTQYFGPGTRLTVL.

V usage is TRBV5-1 and J usage is TRBJ2-1, with a possible D match to TRBD2 (6 bases). CDR1 and CDR2 (germline): SGHRS, YFSETQ. The CDR3 covers 15 residues. Trimming removed 4 bases at V and 5 bases at J, with 16 bases between. The CDR3 DNA is TGCGCCAGCAGCCTCGGTGGGACTTCGAACAATGAGCAGTTCTTC. Translation: CASSLGGTSNNEQFF.

Only a few counts were recorded for this clone. The chain has TRBV6-5 and TRBJ1-2; 9 nucleotides align to TRBD1. The CDR3 length is 16 residues. With V trimmed by 0 bases and J by 2 bases, 4 bases remained unmatched. The V gene's germline CDR1 is MNHEY and CDR2 SVGAGI. The CDR3 nucleotides read TGTGCCAGCAGTTACTCCTGGACAGGGGCCAACTATGGCTACACCTTC. This gives the protein CASSYSWTGANYGYTF.